The sequence of this T cell receptor beta chain was determined in a study of T-cell memory formation after mild COVID-19. Background on the study: TCR clustering was largely donor specific. Whole-study findings and limits: Researchers could not confirm that second-wave clones peaking on day 37 targeted SARS-CoV-2. While clones contracting from day 15 to 85 were balanced between CD4 and CD8, later expanders leaned CD4+.

Sample barcodes and UMIs were carried by the TCR alpha and TCR beta cDNA libraries that 5'RACE generated with constant-segment primers. TCRdb reprocessed the 5' RACE reads via MiXCR and lists one record per CDR3 protein. Found here are about 190,000 distinct CDR3 sequences, around 21% of them singletons; the top ten hold 20% to 25%. This clonotype was observed a single time. What it binds is not known. Trimming removed 1 base from V and 6 bases from J, with 20 bases in between. CDR3 length equals 17 residues. The sequenced material came from PBMCs or a T cell subset sorted from them (not recorded which). The TCR sequence derives from an adult woman who had mild COVID-19 (a few samples of this study predate the infection). Cell type and time point are not known. This chain connects TRBV12-3 or TRBV12-4 to TRBJ2-3; D is tentatively TRBD1 or TRBD2 (5 bases each). In nucleotides, the CDR3 is TGTGCCAGCAGTTTAGGCCCCCGGGACCCCTCAACTGATACGCAGTATTTT. Translating it yields CASSLGPRDPSTDTQYF.